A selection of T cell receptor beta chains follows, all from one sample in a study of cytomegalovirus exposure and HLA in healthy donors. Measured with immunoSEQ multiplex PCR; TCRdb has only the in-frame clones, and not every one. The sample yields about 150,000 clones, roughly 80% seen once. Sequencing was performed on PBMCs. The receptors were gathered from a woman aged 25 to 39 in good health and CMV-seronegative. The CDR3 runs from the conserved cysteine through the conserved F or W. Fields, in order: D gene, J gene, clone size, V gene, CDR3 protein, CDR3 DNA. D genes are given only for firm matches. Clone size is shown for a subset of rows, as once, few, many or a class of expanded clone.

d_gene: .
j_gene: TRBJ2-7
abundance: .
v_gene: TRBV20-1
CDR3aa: CSARLSYEQYF
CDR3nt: TGCAGTGCTAGACTGAGCTACGAGCAGTACTTC

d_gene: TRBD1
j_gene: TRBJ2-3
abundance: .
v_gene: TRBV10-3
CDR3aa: CAISEGQGADTQYF
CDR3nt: TGTGCCATCAGTGAGGGACAGGGGGCAGATACGCAGTATTTT

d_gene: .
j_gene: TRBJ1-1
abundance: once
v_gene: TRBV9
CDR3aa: CASSVATGSEAFF
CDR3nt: TGTGCCAGCAGCGTAGCTACAGGGAGTGAAGCTTTCTTT

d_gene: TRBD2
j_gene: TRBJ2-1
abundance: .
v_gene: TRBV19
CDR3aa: CASSLTSGGVYNEQFF
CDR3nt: TGTGCCAGTAGTTTGACTAGCGGGGGAGTCTACAATGAGCAGTTCTTC

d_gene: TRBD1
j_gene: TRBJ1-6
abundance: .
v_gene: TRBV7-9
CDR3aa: CASHRGGNSPLHF
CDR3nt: TGTGCCAGCCACAGGGGAGGTAATTCACCCCTCCACTTT

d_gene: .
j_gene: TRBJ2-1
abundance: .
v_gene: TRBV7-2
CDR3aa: CASSLDPGEYNEQFF
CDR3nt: TGTGCCAGCAGCTTAGATCCAGGCGAGTACAATGAGCAGTTCTTC

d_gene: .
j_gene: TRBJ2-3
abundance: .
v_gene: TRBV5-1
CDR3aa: CASERGGGTDTQYF
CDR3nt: TGCGCCAGCGAAAGGGGTGGGGGCACAGATACGCAGTATTTT

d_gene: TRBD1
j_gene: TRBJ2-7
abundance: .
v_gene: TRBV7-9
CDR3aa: CASSLAGQATINYEQYF
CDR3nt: TGTGCCAGCAGCCTTGCAGGACAGGCGACAATCAACTACGAGCAGTACTTC

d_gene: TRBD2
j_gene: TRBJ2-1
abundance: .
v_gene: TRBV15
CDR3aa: CATSRGGGNSYNEQFF
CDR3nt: TGTGCCACCAGCAGAGGGGGAGGGAACTCCTACAATGAGCAGTTCTTC

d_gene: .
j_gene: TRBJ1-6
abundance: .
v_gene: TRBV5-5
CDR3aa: CASSFNPRQGHSPLHF
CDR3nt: TGTGCCAGCAGCTTCAACCCCCGGCAGGGTCATTCACCCCTCCACTTT

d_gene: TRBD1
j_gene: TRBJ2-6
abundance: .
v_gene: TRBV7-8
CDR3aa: CASSLGAGQGSGANVLTF
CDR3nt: TGTGCCAGCAGCTTAGGGGCGGGACAGGGTTCCGGGGCCAACGTCCTGACTTTC

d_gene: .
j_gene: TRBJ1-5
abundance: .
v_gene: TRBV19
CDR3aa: CASSIVQGIRAGNQPQHF
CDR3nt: TGTGCCAGTAGTATAGTTCAGGGGATCAGGGCCGGCAATCAGCCCCAGCATTTT

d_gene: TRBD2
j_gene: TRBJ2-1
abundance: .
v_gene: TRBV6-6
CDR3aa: CASSYYGTRKYNEQFF
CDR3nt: TGTGCCAGCAGTTACTACGGGACTAGGAAATACAATGAGCAGTTCTTC

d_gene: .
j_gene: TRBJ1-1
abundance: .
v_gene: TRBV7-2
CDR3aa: CASSLALSGITEAFF
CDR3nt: TGTGCCAGCAGCTTAGCACTTTCGGGGATAACTGAAGCTTTCTTT

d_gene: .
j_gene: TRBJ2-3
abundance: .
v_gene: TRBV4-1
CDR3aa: CASSQEYREHTDTQYF
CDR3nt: TGCGCCAGCAGCCAAGAATATCGGGAGCACACAGATACGCAGTATTTT

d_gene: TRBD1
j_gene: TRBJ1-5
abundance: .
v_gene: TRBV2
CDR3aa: CASSGTGGQPQHF
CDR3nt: TGTGCCAGCAGTGGGACAGGGGGCCAGCCCCAGCATTTT

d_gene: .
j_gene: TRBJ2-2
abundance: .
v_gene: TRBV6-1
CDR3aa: CASSKLALTGELFF
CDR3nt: TGTGCCAGCAGTAAACTAGCTCTCACCGGGGAGCTGTTTTTT

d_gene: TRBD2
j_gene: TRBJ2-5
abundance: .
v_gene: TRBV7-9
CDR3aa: CASSSLAVETQYF
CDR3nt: TGTGCCAGCAGCTCCCTAGCGGTGGAGACCCAGTACTTC

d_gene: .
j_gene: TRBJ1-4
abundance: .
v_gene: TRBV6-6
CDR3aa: CASKREAATNEKLFF
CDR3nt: TGTGCCAGCAAGAGAGAAGCCGCAACTAATGAAAAACTGTTTTTT

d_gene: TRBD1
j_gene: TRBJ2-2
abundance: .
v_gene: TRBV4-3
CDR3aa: CASSQSDRADTGELFF
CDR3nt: TGCGCCAGCAGCCAGTCGGACAGGGCGGACACCGGGGAGCTGTTTTTT

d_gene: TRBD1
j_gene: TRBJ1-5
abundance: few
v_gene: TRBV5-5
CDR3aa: CASSMGQGTNQPQHF
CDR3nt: TGTGCCAGCAGCATGGGACAGGGAACTAATCAGCCCCAGCATTTT

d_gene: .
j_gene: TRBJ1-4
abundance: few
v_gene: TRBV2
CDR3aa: CASCREFREKLFF
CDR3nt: TGTGCCAGCTGTCGGGAGTTTCGTGAAAAACTGTTTTTT

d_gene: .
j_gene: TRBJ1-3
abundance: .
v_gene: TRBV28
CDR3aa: CASSLFSGRNTIYF
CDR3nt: TGTGCCAGCAGTTTATTTTCAGGGCGGAACACCATATATTTT

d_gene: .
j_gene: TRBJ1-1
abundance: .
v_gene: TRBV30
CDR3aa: CAWSDGRKGHEAFF
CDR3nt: TGTGCCTGGAGTGATGGCAGGAAGGGGCATGAAGCTTTCTTT

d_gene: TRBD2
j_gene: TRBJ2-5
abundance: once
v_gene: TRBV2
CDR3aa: CASIRGTSVQTQYF
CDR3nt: TGTGCCAGTATCCGAGGGACTAGCGTTCAGACCCAGTACTTC

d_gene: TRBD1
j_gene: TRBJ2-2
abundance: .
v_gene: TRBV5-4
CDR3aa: CASSTVDRATGELFF
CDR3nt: TGTGCCAGCAGCACCGTGGACAGGGCCACCGGGGAGCTGTTTTTT

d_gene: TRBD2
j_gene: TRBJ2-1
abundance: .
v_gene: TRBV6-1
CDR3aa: CASSDSGRADEQFF
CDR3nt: TGTGCCAGCAGTGATAGCGGGAGGGCGGATGAGCAGTTCTTC

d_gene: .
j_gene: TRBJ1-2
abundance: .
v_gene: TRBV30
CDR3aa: CAWGLGYGYTF
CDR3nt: TGTGCCTGGGGACTCGGCTACGGCTACACCTTC

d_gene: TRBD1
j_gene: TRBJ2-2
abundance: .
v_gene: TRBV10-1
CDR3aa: CASSDGRDRDTGELFF
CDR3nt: TGCGCCAGCAGTGATGGCCGGGACAGGGACACCGGGGAGCTGTTTTTT

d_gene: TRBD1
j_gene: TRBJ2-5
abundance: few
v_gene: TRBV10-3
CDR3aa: CAISEDRGSGETQYF
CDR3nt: TGTGCCATCAGTGAGGACAGGGGAAGCGGAGAGACCCAGTACTTC

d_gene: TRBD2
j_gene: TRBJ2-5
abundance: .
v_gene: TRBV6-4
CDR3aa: CASSIAGGGETQYF
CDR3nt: TGTGCCAGCAGCATAGCGGGGGGTGGTGAGACCCAGTACTTC

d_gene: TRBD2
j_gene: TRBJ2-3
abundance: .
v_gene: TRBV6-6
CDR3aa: CASSYFGGAPDTQYF
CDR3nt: TGTGCCAGCAGTTACTTCGGGGGGGCCCCAGATACGCAGTATTTT

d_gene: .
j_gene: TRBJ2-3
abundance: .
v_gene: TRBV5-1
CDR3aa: CASSLGVLVDTDTQYF
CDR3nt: TGCGCCAGCAGCTTGGGGGTACTAGTAGACACAGATACGCAGTATTTT

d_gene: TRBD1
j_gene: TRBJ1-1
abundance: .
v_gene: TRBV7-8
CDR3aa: CASSLDRGITEAFF
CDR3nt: TGTGCCAGCAGCTTAGACAGGGGGATAACTGAAGCTTTCTTT

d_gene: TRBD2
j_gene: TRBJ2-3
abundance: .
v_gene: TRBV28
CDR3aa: CASSLLAGGQSTDTQYF
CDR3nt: TGTGCCAGCAGTTTACTAGCGGGAGGGCAAAGCACAGATACGCAGTATTTT

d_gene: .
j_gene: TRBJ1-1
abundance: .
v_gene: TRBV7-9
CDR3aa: CSSSHANWNTEAFF
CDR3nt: TGTTCCAGCAGCCACGCTAATTGGAACACTGAAGCTTTCTTT